This TCR beta chain is drawn from a study of OX40 agonist ivuxolimab in advanced cancers. The method was immunoSEQ multiplex PCR; TCRdb's version includes in-frame clones alone and lacks a portion of them. The sample shows tens of thousands of clones, about 82% of them seen only once. Patients with a history of autoimmune disease or on systemic immunosuppression were excluded. V shed 4 bases and J shed 1 base, with 20 bases lying between them. CDR1 is SGHDN and CDR2 is FVKESK in the germline V gene. The CDR3 runs to 17 residues. The sample here was CD4+ or CD8+ T cells sorted from blood, taken in a trial of the OX40 agonist ivuxolimab. This receptor was obtained from an adult with an advanced solid tumor such as melanoma, head and neck, liver or kidney cancer. V and J are TRBV14 and TRBJ2-7; no clear D gene. Written as DNA, the CDR3 is TGTGCCAGCAGCCCCCCTGTAGCCTCAACTTGGTCCTACGAGCAGTACTTC. Translation gives CASSPPVASTWSYEQYF.